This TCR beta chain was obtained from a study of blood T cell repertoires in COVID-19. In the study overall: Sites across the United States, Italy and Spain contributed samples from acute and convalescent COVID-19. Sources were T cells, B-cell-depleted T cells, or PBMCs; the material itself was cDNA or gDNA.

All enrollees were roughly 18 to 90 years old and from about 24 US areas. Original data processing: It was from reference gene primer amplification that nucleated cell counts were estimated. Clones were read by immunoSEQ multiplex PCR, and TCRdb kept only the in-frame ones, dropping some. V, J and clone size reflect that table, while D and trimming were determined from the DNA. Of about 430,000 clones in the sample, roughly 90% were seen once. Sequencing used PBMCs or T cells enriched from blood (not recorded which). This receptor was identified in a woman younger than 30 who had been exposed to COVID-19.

CDR3 nucleotide sequence: TGTGCCAGGGGACAGCCTGGCGGCACTGAAGCTTTCTTT. This codes for CARGQPGGTEAFF. The chain employs TRBV2 and TRBJ1-1; 7 bases match TRBD1. CDR1 and CDR2 from the germline V gene are SNHLY and FYNNEI. V was clipped by 9 bases and J by 4 bases; unmatched bases: 8. This CDR3 comprises 13 residues. The complete variable domain, with remaining parts taken from reference TRBV2 and TRBJ1-1, reads EPEVTQTPSHQVTQMGQEVILRCVPISNHLYFYWYRQILGQKVEFLVSFYNNEISEKSEIFDDQFSVERPDGSNFTLKIRSTKLEDSAMYFCARGQPGGTEAFFGQGTRLTVV.